What follows are 19 T cell receptor beta chains derived from one specimen sequenced in a study of shared T cell receptors in the human thymus. Produced via immunoSEQ multiplex PCR; TCRdb's table is partial and in-frame only. The sample yields under 700,000 clones, 78% seen once. These data were also reused for a study on human thymus T cells.

The sample was thymocytes. The receptors originated from a boy under two years old with a congenital heart defect.

In DNA, the CDR3 is TGTGCCAGCAGCTTAGACGGGAGTCAGGGCAATGAGCAGTTCTTC. This encodes CASSLDGSQGNEQFF. The J gene is TRBJ2-1, the V gene TRBV7-9; D is perhaps TRBD2 (6 bases). Germline V CDR1 and CDR2: SEHNR, FQNEAQ (reference sequence). V was shortened by 1 base and J by 6 bases, with 13 bases between the two germline ends. The CDR3 has 15 amino acids.

The CDR3 DNA reads TGTGCCAGCAGTGCAAAGACAGACAGCAGCCACGAGCAGTACTTC. Its protein is CASSAKTDSSHEQYF. The rearrangement links TRBV27 to TRBJ2-7, with D possibly matching TRBD1 (5 bases). The germline V gene encodes CDR1 MNHEY and CDR2 SMNVEV (reference sequence). The CDR3 loop spans 15 amino acids. The V gene lost 5 bases and the J gene lost 5 bases, with 19 bases spanning the gap.

The chain employs TRBV6-5 and TRBJ2-7, with 8 nucleotides matching TRBD1. The V segment lost 5 bases and the J segment 7 bases; nucleotides outside the gene matches: 7. Germline CDR1 reads MNHEY; CDR2 reads SVGAGI. The CDR3 consists of 13 residues. Here the CDR3 reads CASSSGQGVEQYF. Written as DNA, the CDR3 is TGTGCCAGCAGTAGCGGACAGGGCGTGGAGCAGTACTTC.

The chain employs TRBV9 and TRBJ2-7; D might be TRBD2 (6 bases). V was trimmed by 0 bases and J by 2 bases, leaving 15 bases between them. Germline assignment: CDR1 SGDLS and CDR2 YYNGEE. The CDR3 has 16 residues. In DNA, the CDR3 is TGTGCCAGCAGCGTAGGCGCTGCGGGGAAAACCTACGAGCAGTACTTC. Translated, it gives CASSVGAAGKTYEQYF.

The CDR3 loop is CASSPHGGNSYEQYF. CDR3 sequence (DNA): TGTGCCAGCAGCCCACACGGGGGTAACTCCTACGAGCAGTACTTC. The chain couples TRBV7-2 to TRBJ2-7, with D tentatively TRBD2 (6 bases). CDR3 length: 15 residues. Per germline, CDR1 SGHTA and CDR2 FQGNSA. V was shortened by 5 bases and J by 0 bases, with 14 bases between the two germline ends.

The chain recombines TRBV29-1 with TRBJ2-6; D perhaps matches TRBD1 (9 bases). Between the trimmed V and J ends, which lost 6 bases and 3 bases, there was a span of 18 bases. The CDR3 spans 16 residues. Germline V gene sequence: CDR1 SQVTM, CDR2 ANQGSEA. CDR3 amino acids: CSVRGGQGSGANVLTF. CDR3 nucleotides: TGCAGCGTCCGGGGGGGACAGGGCAGTGGGGCCAACGTCCTGACTTTC.

The rearrangement links TRBV7-4 to TRBJ1-2, with 12 nucleotides matching TRBD1. CDR1 is SGHVT and CDR2 is SQSDAQ in the germline V gene. The V gene end was trimmed by 1 base and the J gene end by 1 base; junction bases not matched to a gene: 10. The CDR3 contains 19 residues. CDR3: CASSLVPPGTGGDNYGYTF. The CDR3 DNA reads as TGTGCCAGCAGCTTAGTCCCCCCCGGGACAGGGGGCGATAACTATGGCTACACCTTC.

The rearrangement joins TRBV6-1 to TRBJ2-1, with 11 bases matching TRBD2. The CDR3 is 14 amino acids. V dropped 10 bases and J dropped 6; count of bases not matched to a gene: 8. The V gene's germline CDR1 is MNHNS and CDR2 SASEGT. CDR3 loop: CAICGTSGSNEQFF. In DNA form, the CDR3 reads TGTGCCATCTGCGGGACTAGCGGCTCCAATGAGCAGTTCTTC.

The chain uses TRBV30 and TRBJ2-7; the match to TRBD2 covers 7 bases. Germline V lookup: CDR1 GTSNPN, CDR2 SVGIG (reference sequence). V was pared by 3 bases and J by 3 bases, with 5 bases of the junction left unmatched. The CDR3 runs 13 residues. The CDR3 loop reads CAWRRLAVYEQYF. The DNA of the CDR3 is TGTGCCTGGAGAAGGCTAGCGGTCTACGAGCAGTACTTC. Using reference TRBV30 and TRBJ2-7 for the parts outside the CDR3, the full variable domain is SQTIHQWPATLVQPVGSPLSLECTVEGTSNPNLYWYRQAAGRGLQLLFYSVGIGQISSEVPQNLSASRPQDRQFILSSKKLLLSDSGFYLCAWRRLAVYEQYFGPGTRLTVT.

The chain combines TRBV6-5 with TRBJ2-2; a possible D gene is TRBD2 (6 bases). Germline CDR1 and CDR2: MNHEY and SVGAGI. V was pared by 4 bases and J by 7 bases, with 16 bases between. This CDR3 contains 15 residues. Here the CDR3 DNA reads TGTGCCAGCAGTTTGAAACTAGCCGGGGTCGGGGAGCTGTTTTTT. Residues: CASSLKLAGVGELFF.

This clone was found a few times. The chain employs TRBV6-1 and TRBJ2-3, with a possible D match to TRBD1 (5 bases). The CDR3 length is 17 residues. CDR1 and CDR2 (germline): MNHNS, SASEGT. Trimming shortened V by 3 bases and J by 5 bases, and 21 bases separated the two germline ends. This CDR3 is CASSDRARWGGGDTQYF. DNA of the CDR3: TGTGCCAGCAGTGATAGGGCCCGGTGGGGCGGTGGAGATACGCAGTATTTT.

The chain combines TRBV5-1 with TRBJ2-1; 11 bases align to TRBD2. Trimming cost V 7 bases and J 0 bases; bases outside gene matches: 6. CDR3 length equals 16 residues. Looked up from germline, CDR1 is SGHRS and CDR2 is YFSETQ. CDR3: CASGGLADSSYNEQFF. CDR3 sequence (DNA): TGCGCCAGCGGGGGACTAGCGGATAGCTCCTACAATGAGCAGTTCTTC.

The gene calls are TRBV7-8 and TRBJ2-7; tentatively, D is TRBD1 (6 bases). The CDR3 sequence is 15 residues long. V was shortened by 7 bases and J by 2 bases, with 18 bases between the two germline ends. CDR1 SGHVS and CDR2 FQNEAQ come from the germline V gene. The CDR3 nucleotides are TGTGCCAGCACCCTCCTAGGACAGACGCCCTACGAGCAGTACTTC. Encoded protein: CASTLLGQTPYEQYF.

This clone was recorded once. The genes are TRBV4-3 and TRBJ2-2; 7 bases agree with TRBD1. The CDR3 consists of 15 residues. J was trimmed by 5 bases and V by 3 bases; bases with no gene match: 6. The V gene's germline CDR1 is LGHNA and CDR2 YSLEER. CDR3 sequence: CASSHRLQGTGELFF. The CDR3 region has the DNA TGCGCCAGCAGCCACCGATTACAGGGGACCGGGGAGCTGTTTTTT.

The CDR3 coding sequence is TGCGCCAGCAGCGACTCCCCCTACAATGAGCAGTTCTTC. It is translated as CASSDSPYNEQFF. The V and J genes are TRBV5-1 and TRBJ2-1; D is unresolved. The V and J ends lost 4 bases and 2 bases respectively, with 7 bases between them. The germline CDR1 and CDR2 sequences are SGHRS and YFSETQ. The CDR3 spans 13 residues. The whole variable domain, filled in from reference TRBV5-1 and TRBJ2-1, reads KAGVTQTPRYLIKTRGQQVTLSCSPISGHRSVSWYQQTPGQGLQFLFEYFSETQRNKGNFPGRFSGRQFSNSRSEMNVSTLELGDSALYLCASSDSPYNEQFFGPGTRLTVL.

The chain recombines TRBV7-9 with TRBJ2-5; TRBD2 might be the D (7 bases). V lost 3 bases and J lost 2, with 10 bases in between. The V gene's germline CDR1 is SEHNR and CDR2 FQNEAQ (reference sequence). This CDR3 comprises 14 residues. CDR3 amino acids: CASSLGGGQETQYF. In DNA form, the CDR3 reads TGTGCCAGCAGCTTGGGAGGGGGACAAGAGACCCAGTACTTC.

This chain joins TRBV5-4 and TRBJ1-1; 7 positions agree with TRBD1. The CDR3 has 13 residues. Germline CDR1 SGHNT, CDR2 YYREEE (reference sequence). J lost 4 bases, V lost 3 bases, and 3 bases had no gene match. The CDR3 is CASSSRGTTEAFF. DNA of the CDR3: TGTGCCAGCAGCTCCAGGGGGACCACTGAAGCTTTCTTT. The full variable domain, with the rest looked up from reference TRBV5-4 and TRBJ1-1, is ETGVTQSPTHLIKTRGQQVTLRCSSQSGHNTVSWYQQALGQGPQFIFQYYREEENGRGNFPPRFSGLQFPNYSSELNVNALELDDSALYLCASSSRGTTEAFFGQGTRLTVV.

As for this clone: Since no conserved phenylalanine or tryptophan closes the CDR3, a read error is the likely cause. The limits of the CDR3 on the DNA are not certain, so only TCRdb's listed CDR3 is given. The rearrangement uses TRBV7-9 and TRBJ1-1; the table names TRBD1, a call not compared with the DNA. Counting both end residues, the CDR3 totals 8 amino acids. Germline V gene lookup returns CDR1 SEHNR and CDR2 FQNEAQ (reference sequence). The CDR3 spells CASIVTWG.

This sequence joins TRBV9 and TRBJ2-3; maybe TRBD2 (6 bases). The V end lost 0 bases, the J end lost 2 bases, and 16 bases lay between the germline ends. Germline V gene sequence: CDR1 SGDLS, CDR2 YYNGEE. The CDR3 consists of 17 residues. DNA of the CDR3: TGTGCCAGCAGCGTAGTATCAAGCGGGTTCCTCACAGATACGCAGTATTTT. It is translated as CASSVVSSGFLTDTQYF. The entire variable domain, with the rest obtained from reference TRBV9 and TRBJ2-3, is as follows: DSGVTQTPKHLITATGQRVTLRCSPRSGDLSVYWYQQSLDQGLQFLIQYYNGEERAKGNILERFSAQQFPDLHSELNLSSLELGDSALYFCASSVVSSGFLTDTQYFGPGTRLTVL.